The 19 T cell receptor beta chains below all came from one sample that was sequenced in a study of shared clonotypes between healthy human individuals. Profiling relied on immunoSEQ multiplex PCR, and the TCRdb table lists in-frame clones only, not all of them. The table shows about 2.4 million clones, with over 85% occurring only once. The sequencing input was naive CD4+ T cells from PBMCs. Subset reported: CD45RA+ positively selected. The receptors were gathered from a man between 18 and 29 years old in good health. Some clones in this sample may be carry-over from other donors' samples.

This sequence joins TRBV5-4 and TRBJ2-5, with D tentatively TRBD2 (6 bases). The ends were cut back, 4 bases at V and 1 base at J, with 11 bases in the middle. The CDR3 consists of 14 residues. Germline V gene lookup returns CDR1 SGHNT and CDR2 YYREEE (reference sequence). The CDR3: CASSRAGTQETQYF. CDR3 DNA: TGTGCCAGCAGCAGGGCGGGGACCCAAGAGACCCAGTACTTC.

This clone was recorded once. V usage is TRBV11-2 and J usage is TRBJ1-2; D call uncertain. CDR3 size: 14 residues. Germline V gives CDR1 SGHAT, CDR2 FQNNGV. Trimming cost V 1 base and J 9 bases, with 15 bases left between them. The CDR3 is CASSLVGSLGSYTF. Written as DNA, the CDR3 is TGTGCCAGCAGCTTAGTGGGTTCGCTGGGAAGCTACACCTTC.

CDR3 protein: CASGASTDTQYF. CDR3 DNA: TGTGCTAGTGGTGCATCCACAGATACGCAGTATTTT. The rearrangement links TRBV12-5 to TRBJ2-3; D is unresolved. The CDR3 is 12 residues long. Germline values: CDR1 LGHNT, CDR2 FRNRAP. The ends were cut back, 5 bases at V and 2 bases at J, with 5 bases in the middle.

This rearrangement joins TRBV4-1 to TRBJ2-2; the D gene is possibly TRBD1 (6 bases). The V end lost 8 bases, the J end lost 1 base, and 17 bases lay between the germline ends. Germline CDR1 and CDR2: MGHRA and YSYEKL. CDR3 length equals 16 residues. The CDR3 loop is CASWGRGAGNTGELFF. The CDR3 bases are TGCGCCAGCTGGGGGCGAGGGGCCGGGAACACCGGGGAGCTGTTTTTT.

The rearrangement joins TRBV10-3 to TRBJ2-3, with 8 bases fitting TRBD2. Germline values: CDR1 ENHRY, CDR2 SYGVKD. V gave up 2 bases and J gave up 0 bases; unmatched junction bases: 13. The CDR3 runs 19 residues. In DNA, the CDR3 is TGTGCCATCAGTGAGAGTTTTACGCGAGCTAGCGGGAGCACAGATACGCAGTATTTT. Its translation: CAISESFTRASGSTDTQYF.

The table lists this clone with a count of one. J is TRBJ2-7 and V is TRBV15; D remains ambiguous. The V and J ends lost 0 bases and 3 bases respectively, with 9 bases between them. The CDR3 totals 14 residues. CDR1 and CDR2 (germline): LNHNV, YYDKDF (reference sequence). The CDR3 sequence is CATSREADGYEQYF. The CDR3 nucleotides read TGTGCCACCAGCAGAGAGGCGGATGGCTACGAGCAGTACTTC.

This chain uses TRBV19 with TRBJ2-4; 9 nucleotides align to TRBD2. The CDR3 is 14 amino acids. Germline V gene sequence: CDR1 LNHDA, CDR2 SQIVND (reference sequence). Trimming took 6 bases from V and 8 from J; bases not matched to a gene: 8. CDR3 residues: CASSRGRAQDIQYF. The CDR3 DNA reads TGTGCCAGTAGCCGCGGGAGGGCTCAGGACATTCAGTACTTC.

This chain uses TRBV7-2 with TRBJ2-3, with 7 bases aligning to TRBD2. From germline, CDR1 is SGHTA and CDR2 FQGNSA. The V segment lost 0 bases and the J segment 2 bases; nucleotides outside the gene matches: 8. The CDR3 is made up of 17 amino acids. CDR3 sequence reads: CASSLAGLADITDTQYF. CDR3 nucleotide sequence: TGTGCCAGCAGCTTAGCGGGCCTAGCGGACATCACAGATACGCAGTATTTT.

This chain links TRBV7-9 with TRBJ2-5; D perhaps matches TRBD2 (5 bases). The last part of the DNA fits TRBJ2-7 better; the J call may be wrong. Germline V CDR1 and CDR2: SEHNR, FQNEAQ (reference sequence). CDR3 size: 16 residues. CDR3 region: CASSLPKGAQAYEQYF. CDR3 in DNA: TGTGCCAGCAGCCTTCCGAAGGGAGCGCAAGCCTACGAGCAGTACTTC.

This sequence joins TRBV18 and TRBJ2-7, with 7 nucleotides matching TRBD2. V trimming: 3 bases; J trimming: 3 bases; junction bases outside the gene matches: 5. Germline V CDR1 and CDR2: KGHSH, LQKENI. The CDR3 consists of 14 residues. The CDR3 sequence is CASSPLGEGYEQYF. As DNA, the CDR3 is TGTGCCAGCTCACCCCTAGGGGAGGGCTACGAGCAGTACTTC.

This rearrangement joins TRBV28 to TRBJ1-2, with TRBD1 identical over 9 bases. CDR1 is MDHEN, CDR2 SYDVKM, per germline. The CDR3 extends over 16 amino acids. Trimming removed 8 bases from V and 0 bases from J; junction bases left unmatched: 10. The CDR3 sequence: CASCPVGQGSNYGYTF. CDR3 nucleotide sequence: TGTGCCAGCTGCCCAGTGGGACAGGGATCTAACTATGGCTACACCTTC.

This clone was observed once. This chain connects TRBV14 to TRBJ2-7, with 7 bases that match TRBD2. The CDR3 runs to 15 residues. Germline assignment: CDR1 SGHDN and CDR2 FVKESK. With 1 base clipped from V and 9 bases from J, the junction kept 12 bases outside the gene matches. The CDR3 spells CASSQVAGRYLVQYF. For the CDR3, the DNA is TGTGCCAGCAGCCAAGTAGCGGGCCGGTACTTGGTGCAGTACTTC.

The V gene is TRBV28, the J gene TRBJ2-7, with D possibly TRBD2 on 5 matching bases. The germline CDR1 and CDR2 sequences are MDHEN and SYDVKM. The germline V and J ends were trimmed by 5 bases and 7 bases, with 9 bases remaining between them. CDR3 length: 11 amino acids. The CDR3 reads CASSPPGEQYF. The CDR3 bases are TGTGCCAGCAGTCCCCCGGGGGAGCAGTACTTC.

The genes are TRBV7-8 and TRBJ2-7; unclear D gene. Germline CDR1 reads SGHVS; CDR2 reads FQNEAQ. The V gene lost 5 bases and the J gene lost 5 bases, with 16 bases spanning the gap. The CDR3 consists of 14 residues. The CDR3 loop is CASSDLKVLNEQYF. DNA of the CDR3: TGTGCCAGCAGCGATCTTAAGGTACTCAACGAGCAGTACTTC.

This chain links TRBV18 with TRBJ2-7; a weak D match, TRBD1 (8 bases). This CDR3 is 17 amino acids long. Germline V lookup: CDR1 KGHSH, CDR2 LQKENI. V gave up 3 bases and J gave up 8 bases, with 26 bases separating them. Here the CDR3 reads CASSPRPNQQGEGKQYF. The CDR3 DNA is TGTGCCAGCTCACCCCGCCCGAATCAACAGGGGGAGGGGAAGCAGTACTTC.

The genes are TRBV28 and TRBJ2-7; TRBD1 agrees at 9 bases. Germline V gene data show CDR1 as MDHEN and CDR2 as SYDVKM. The CDR3 runs to 17 residues. With V trimmed by 2 bases and J by 0 bases, 8 bases remained unmatched. This CDR3 reads CASSLVPDRGPSYEQYF. DNA for the CDR3: TGTGCCAGCAGTTTAGTTCCGGACAGGGGACCCTCCTACGAGCAGTACTTC.

This sequence joins TRBV28 and TRBJ1-5, with D possibly TRBD1 on 6 matching bases. Germline V gives CDR1 MDHEN, CDR2 SYDVKM. V was cut by 5 bases and J by 2 bases, with 16 bases left in between. The CDR3 runs to 16 residues. CDR3 residues: CASSATGLGGNQPQHF. The CDR3 DNA sequence: TGTGCCAGCAGTGCTACAGGGTTAGGTGGCAATCAGCCCCAGCATTTT.

Concerning this clone: The germline gene is not matched at one end of the junction; a read error may be the cause. The J gene is TRBJ2-7, the V gene TRBV4-2; TRBD2 aligns across 7 bases. The CDR3 length is 16 residues. CDR1 and CDR2 from the germline V gene are LGHNA and YNFKEQ. The DNA for the CDR3 is TGTGCCAGCAGCCAAGGTTGGCGGGAGACCTCCTCCGAGCAGTACTTC. Its translation is CASSQGWRETSSEQYF.

The chain recombines TRBV5-6 with TRBJ1-2; TRBD1 aligns across 11 bases. Germline V lookup: CDR1 SGHDT, CDR2 YYEEEE. This CDR3 has 15 residues. V lost 1 base and J lost 4; bases outside the gene matches: 3. The CDR3 DNA reads TGTGCCAGCAGCTTGACGGGGACAGGGGGCTATGGCTACACCTTC. Its translation is CASSLTGTGGYGYTF.